One sample yielded the 9 T cell receptor beta chains listed below, sequenced in a study of blood T cell repertoires in COVID-19. Using immunoSEQ multiplex PCR, the repertoire was profiled, and TCRdb retains in-frame clones only, with some absent. The sample holds 150,000 or so clones, more than 75% seen once. The sequencing input was peripheral blood. Receptors originate from a woman between 65 and 79 years old with COVID-19, enrolled during active disease.

This clone is medium-sized by share. The J gene is TRBJ2-3, the V gene TRBV6-4, with D possibly TRBD2 on 5 matching bases. Deletions cut 5 bases from V and 1 base from J, with 7 bases between. CDR1 and CDR2 (germline): MRHNA, SNTAGT. The CDR3 totals 13 residues. The CDR3 nucleotides read TGTGCCAGCAGTAGGACTGGCACAGATACGCAGTATTTT. It specifies CASSRTGTDTQYF.

Only a few counts were recorded for this clone. The chain is built from TRBV2 and TRBJ1-4; D may be TRBD1 (6 bases). CDR3 length equals 14 residues. The V and J ends lost 1 base and 8 bases respectively, with 11 bases between them. Looked up from germline, CDR1 is SNHLY and CDR2 is FYNNEI. The CDR3 spells CASSEDQGTEKLFF. The CDR3 DNA sequence: TGTGCCAGCAGTGAAGACCAGGGGACCGAAAAACTGTTTTTT.

J is TRBJ1-4 and V is TRBV7-2, with D tentatively TRBD1 (5 bases). The V gene lost 4 bases and the J gene lost 4 bases, with 13 bases spanning the gap. Germline V gene lookup returns CDR1 SGHTA and CDR2 FQGNSA. The CDR3 totals 15 residues. CDR3 sequence (DNA): TGTGCCAGCAGCTCCCCTGGGCAGGGTAATGAAAAACTGTTTTTT. Residues: CASSSPGQGNEKLFF.

The gene calls are TRBV29-1 and TRBJ1-5; no firm D call. In germline, CDR1 is SQVTM, CDR2 ANQGSEA. V lost 4 bases to trimming and J lost 9 bases, with 10 bases between them. The CDR3 sequence is 11 residues long. CDR3 amino acids: CSVGLERPQHF. CDR3 DNA: TGCAGCGTTGGACTCGAGCGGCCCCAGCATTTT.

The chain couples TRBV5-1 to TRBJ1-1, with TRBD1 as a possible D gene (6 bases). The CDR3 has 13 amino acids. V was cut by 3 bases and J by 4 bases, with 10 bases left in between. The germline gives CDR1 SGHRS, CDR2 YFSETQ. The CDR3 DNA is TGCGCCAGCAGCTGGACAGAGGCCACTGAAGCTTTCTTT. This encodes CASSWTEATEAFF.

This sequence joins TRBV10-3 and TRBJ1-1; TRBD1 aligns across 9 bases. CDR1 and CDR2 from the germline V gene are ENHRY and SYGVKD. The length of the CDR3 is 22 residues. J was trimmed by 2 bases and V by 7 bases; bases with no gene match: 29. The CDR3 DNA is TGTGCCATCAATTTGACAGGGGGGCGAGACGGTCGAGCGATCTGGCTCAACACTGAAGCTTTCTTT. Translating gives CAINLTGGRDGRAIWLNTEAFF.

This chain uses TRBV6-2 or TRBV6-3 with TRBJ2-2; D perhaps matches TRBD2 (6 bases). The CDR3 runs to 17 residues. The V gene lost 2 bases and the J gene lost 3 bases, with 16 bases spanning the gap. Germline CDR1 MNHEY, CDR2 SVGEGT. DNA of the CDR3: TGTGCCAGCAGTTACGAAATCCAGCGGGTGGACACCGGGGAGCTGTTTTTT. Encoded protein: CASSYEIQRVDTGELFF.

The chain links TRBV7-8 to TRBJ2-1; a weak D match, TRBD2 (6 bases). V lost 4 bases, J lost 3 bases, and 7 bases lay in between. Germline V gives CDR1 SGHVS, CDR2 FQNEAQ. The CDR3 length is 13 residues. For the CDR3, the DNA is TGTGCCAGCAGCTATAGCGGCTACAATGAGCAGTTCTTC. Protein product: CASSYSGYNEQFF.

V and J are TRBV2 and TRBJ1-1, with TRBD1 matching 7 bases. Unmatched junction bases numbered 8, after V lost 8 bases and J lost 2 bases. CDR3 size: 14 residues. Germline values: CDR1 SNHLY, CDR2 FYNNEI. The CDR3 protein is CASSGTVLNTEAFF. The CDR3 bases are TGTGCCAGCTCCGGGACAGTTCTTAACACTGAAGCTTTCTTT. Full variable domain (remainder filled in from reference TRBV2 and TRBJ1-1): EPEVTQTPSHQVTQMGQEVILRCVPISNHLYFYWYRQILGQKVEFLVSFYNNEISEKSEIFDDQFSVERPDGSNFTLKIRSTKLEDSAMYFCASSGTVLNTEAFFGQGTRLTVV.